This passage covers 26 T cell receptor beta chains from one sample sequenced in a study of cytomegalovirus exposure and HLA in healthy donors. It was with 60 Vbeta and 13 Jbeta primers that the PCR ran. Clones were read by immunoSEQ multiplex PCR, and TCRdb kept only the in-frame ones, dropping some. In total, the table holds some 23,000 clones. Sequences were obtained from PBMCs. These receptor sequences come from a male donor in good health and CMV-seropositive.

The V gene is TRBV18, the J gene TRBJ2-7, with 12 bases aligning to TRBD2. With V trimmed by 5 bases and J by 5 bases, 10 bases remained unmatched. Germline V gene lookup returns CDR1 KGHSH and CDR2 LQKENI. The CDR3 is 16 amino acids. CDR3 protein: CASSTSGRLGSNEQYF. CDR3 in DNA: TGTGCCAGCTCAACTAGCGGGAGGCTAGGGAGTAACGAGCAGTACTTC.

The V and J genes are TRBV30 and TRBJ1-5; a possible D gene is TRBD1 (6 bases). V dropped 0 bases and J dropped 7 bases, with 10 bases sitting between them. The CDR3 is made up of 13 amino acids. Germline lookup yields CDR1 GTSNPN and CDR2 SVGIG (reference sequence). The CDR3 protein is CAWSVLGTQPQHF. CDR3 DNA sequence: TGTGCCTGGAGTGTACTAGGGACACAGCCCCAGCATTTT. The entire variable domain, with the rest obtained from reference TRBV30 and TRBJ1-5, is as follows: SQTIHQWPATLVQPVGSPLSLECTVEGTSNPNLYWYRQAAGRGLQLLFYSVGIGQISSEVPQNLSASRPQDRQFILSSKKLLLSDSGFYLCAWSVLGTQPQHFGDGTRLSIL.

This chain joins TRBV9 and TRBJ2-7, with 10 bases that match TRBD1. V gave up 2 bases and J gave up 2 bases; unmatched junction bases: 4. There are 15 residues in the CDR3. Germline CDR1 is SGDLS and CDR2 is YYNGEE. The CDR3 sequence: CASSVGQGSAYEQYF. CDR3 nucleotides: TGTGCCAGCAGCGTGGGACAGGGGAGCGCCTACGAGCAGTACTTC. Variable domain in full (rest from reference TRBV9 and TRBJ2-7): DSGVTQTPKHLITATGQRVTLRCSPRSGDLSVYWYQQSLDQGLQFLIQYYNGEERAKGNILERFSAQQFPDLHSELNLSSLELGDSALYFCASSVGQGSAYEQYFGPGTRLTVT.

The chain recombines TRBV18 with TRBJ2-7; D might be TRBD2 (6 bases). The CDR3 spans 15 residues. Per the germline V gene, CDR1 is KGHSH and CDR2 is LQKENI. V was pared by 4 bases and J by 3 bases, with 16 bases between. The CDR3 nucleotides are TGTGCCAGCTCACTAGGCCAGGGAGGATACTACGAGCAGTACTTC. It specifies CASSLGQGGYYEQYF. Complete variable domain (other parts from reference TRBV18 and TRBJ2-7): NAGVMQNPRHLVRRRGQEARLRCSPMKGHSHVYWYRQLPEEGLKFMVYLQKENIIDESGMPKERFSAEFPKEGPSILRIQQVVRGDSAAYFCASSLGQGGYYEQYFGPGTRLTVT.

V is TRBV11-1 and J is TRBJ2-7, with D possibly being TRBD1 (5 bases). Per germline, CDR1 SGHAT and CDR2 FQDESV (reference sequence). This CDR3 contains 14 residues. V gave up 0 bases and J gave up 4 bases, with 10 bases separating them. This CDR3 reads CASSLADGAYEQYF. The CDR3 DNA reads TGTGCCAGCAGCTTAGCGGATGGGGCATACGAGCAGTACTTC.

The V gene is TRBV5-1, the J gene TRBJ1-6; the D gene is possibly TRBD1 (5 bases). The V gene's germline CDR1 is SGHRS and CDR2 YFSETQ. V was clipped by 4 bases and J by 10 bases, with 18 bases between them. The CDR3 runs 15 residues. The DNA of the CDR3 is TGCGCCAGCAGCCCGCAACATGGCAGGGCCTCACCCCTCCACTTT. Amino acid sequence: CASSPQHGRASPLHF.

V is TRBV19 and J is TRBJ1-1; TRBD1 matches at 7 bases. The length of the CDR3 is 14 residues. Germline assignment: CDR1 LNHDA and CDR2 SQIVND (reference sequence). The V and J ends lost 2 bases and 2 bases, in that order; junction bases with no gene match: 2. CDR3 protein: CASSIQGGNTEAFF. DNA for the CDR3: TGTGCCAGTAGTATACAGGGGGGCAACACTGAAGCTTTCTTT.

V usage is TRBV28 and J usage is TRBJ1-6; 8 nucleotides match TRBD1. The CDR3 totals 17 residues. The germline gives CDR1 MDHEN, CDR2 SYDVKM. V shed 5 bases, J shed 1 base, and the junction held 7 bases outside the gene matches. The CDR3 coding sequence is TGTGCCAGCAGTCTTACAGGGGGGGCTTCCTATAATTCACCCCTCCACTTT. Protein: CASSLTGGASYNSPLHF.

The chain links TRBV10-3 to TRBJ1-2; D remains ambiguous. Germline CDR1 ENHRY, CDR2 SYGVKD. The CDR3 runs to 14 residues. V lost 7 bases and J 0 bases, leaving 12 bases between the germline ends. CDR3 nucleotides: TGTGCCATCACGAGGGCTCAGCCTAACTATGGCTACACCTTC. It specifies CAITRAQPNYGYTF.

This chain's CDR3 is CAWREGGASNQPQHF. CDR3 coding DNA: TGTGCCTGGAGGGAGGGGGGGGCCAGCAATCAGCCCCAGCATTTT. The rearrangement uses TRBV30 and TRBJ1-5; tentatively, D is TRBD1 (6 bases). The CDR3 runs to 15 residues. The V gene lost 3 bases and the J gene lost 1 base, with 13 bases spanning the gap. Germline lookup yields CDR1 GTSNPN and CDR2 SVGIG (reference sequence).

Details on this clone: A junction end diverges from the germline sequence, so it may reflect a read error. The genes are TRBV30 and TRBJ2-7; TRBD2 matches at 7 bases. CDR1 and CDR2 (germline): GTSNPN, SVGIG (reference sequence). The CDR3 spans 15 residues. CDR3 sequence (DNA): TGTGCCGGGAGGGCGGGCGGGGAGGGTGGCTACGAGCAGTACTTC. Amino acids: CAGRAGGEGGYEQYF.

The CDR3 here is CASSPLTGLATEAFF. CDR3 DNA sequence: TGTGCCAGCTCACCACTTACAGGTCTGGCCACTGAAGCTTTCTTT. The chain employs TRBV18 and TRBJ1-1; D is possibly TRBD1 (5 bases). V was cut by 1 base and J by 4 bases, with 13 bases left in between. The CDR3 loop spans 15 amino acids. Germline CDR1 and CDR2: KGHSH and LQKENI. The entire variable domain, with the rest obtained from reference TRBV18 and TRBJ1-1, is as follows: NAGVMQNPRHLVRRRGQEARLRCSPMKGHSHVYWYRQLPEEGLKFMVYLQKENIIDESGMPKERFSAEFPKEGPSILRIQQVVRGDSAAYFCASSPLTGLATEAFFGQGTRLTVV.

The gene calls are TRBV29-1 and TRBJ2-1; D is possibly TRBD2 (6 bases). V was trimmed by 7 bases and J by 0 bases, leaving 19 bases between them. The CDR3 has 16 residues. The germline V gene has CDR1 SQVTM and CDR2 ANQGSEA. CDR3 residues: CSASGGGRSSYNEQFF. As DNA, the CDR3 is TGCAGCGCGAGTGGTGGGGGGAGGAGCTCCTACAATGAGCAGTTCTTC.

The rearrangement links TRBV19 to TRBJ2-6; D perhaps matches TRBD1 (5 bases). Germline-derived CDR1 and CDR2 are LNHDA and SQIVND (reference sequence). Trimming removed 5 bases from V and 1 base from J, with 15 bases in between. CDR3 length equals 17 residues. CDR3 DNA sequence: TGTGCCAGTAGTTCTCAATTCCAGGGATCTGGGGCCAACGTCCTGACTTTC. It translates to CASSSQFQGSGANVLTF.

The chain links TRBV5-6 to TRBJ2-1, with D possibly being TRBD1 (5 bases). Germline V gene sequence: CDR1 SGHDT, CDR2 YYEEEE. The CDR3 totals 14 residues. Trimming took 5 bases from V and 0 from J, leaving 9 bases between them. The CDR3 here is CASRPQGSYNEQFF. The CDR3 nucleotides read TGTGCCAGCAGACCCCAGGGCTCCTACAATGAGCAGTTCTTC.

The V and J genes are TRBV4-2 and TRBJ2-3; 10 bases are shared with TRBD2. The V gene's germline CDR1 is LGHNA and CDR2 YNFKEQ. This CDR3 is 16 amino acids long. J lost 2 bases, V lost 4 bases, and 6 bases had no gene match. Written as DNA, the CDR3 is TGTGCCAGCAGCCCCCGGACTAGCGGAAACACAGATACGCAGTATTTT. Protein sequence: CASSPRTSGNTDTQYF.

The rearrangement links TRBV5-1 to TRBJ2-7; TRBD1 aligns across 7 bases. The J segment lost 3 bases and the V segment lost 5 bases, leaving 2 bases of the junction unmatched. Germline V gene lookup returns CDR1 SGHRS and CDR2 YFSETQ. CDR3 size: 12 residues. The CDR3, as DNA: TGCGCCAGCAGTCGGGACAGCTACGAGCAGTACTTC. Translation: CASSRDSYEQYF. Full variable domain (outside the CDR3, taken from reference TRBV5-1 and TRBJ2-7): KAGVTQTPRYLIKTRGQQVTLSCSPISGHRSVSWYQQTPGQGLQFLFEYFSETQRNKGNFPGRFSGRQFSNSRSEMNVSTLELGDSALYLCASSRDSYEQYFGPGTRLTVT.

The chain has TRBV2 and TRBJ1-2; TRBD1 agrees at 8 bases. The CDR3 length is 13 residues. V gave up 6 bases and J gave up 8 bases; unmatched junction bases: 8. Per the germline V gene, CDR1 is SNHLY and CDR2 is FYNNEI. In DNA, the CDR3 is TGTGCCAGCAGCAAAGACAGGGGCCGCGGCTACACCTTC. It specifies CASSKDRGRGYTF.

The chain uses TRBV28 and TRBJ2-7, with D perhaps matching TRBD1 (5 bases). CDR3 length equals 15 residues. Per germline, CDR1 MDHEN and CDR2 SYDVKM. Trimming cost V 1 base and J 3 bases, with 13 bases left between them. This CDR3 reads CASSLLQARGYEQYF. CDR3 nucleotide sequence: TGTGCCAGCAGTTTATTACAGGCCCGAGGCTACGAGCAGTACTTC.

V is TRBV4-2 and J is TRBJ1-2; TRBD1 matches at 7 bases. CDR1 and CDR2 (germline): LGHNA, YNFKEQ. CDR3 length: 14 amino acids. Germline trimming cut 0 bases from V and 8 bases from J; bases unmatched to any gene: 6. The CDR3 DNA follows: TGTGCCAGCAGCCAAGATCAGGGGGAAGGCGGCTACACCTTC. It is translated as CASSQDQGEGGYTF.

The chain combines TRBV5-1 with TRBJ2-7; TRBD1 matches at 8 bases. From germline, CDR1 is SGHRS and CDR2 YFSETQ. The CDR3 is 16 residues long. V lost 0 bases to trimming and J lost 3 bases; unmatched junction nucleotides: 8. Here the CDR3 reads CASSLGQRQGLYEQYF. In nucleotides, the CDR3 is TGCGCCAGCAGCTTGGGCCAGAGACAGGGGCTCTACGAGCAGTACTTC.

V is TRBV13 and J is TRBJ1-1; 7 bases align to TRBD1. Germline values: CDR1 PRHDT, CDR2 FYEKMQ (reference sequence). This CDR3 spans 14 amino acids. With 5 bases clipped from V and 6 bases from J, the junction kept 9 bases outside the gene matches. CDR3 protein: CASSPRQGFSEAFF. CDR3 coding DNA: TGTGCCAGCAGCCCACGACAGGGATTTTCTGAAGCTTTCTTT.

This sequence joins TRBV7-8 and TRBJ2-3; TRBD2 aligns across 7 bases. V gave up 5 bases and J gave up 5 bases; unmatched junction bases: 7. The CDR3 is 14 residues long. Germline lookup yields CDR1 SGHVS and CDR2 FQNEAQ. CDR3 residues: CASSPGLKGDTQYF. The CDR3 region has the DNA TGTGCCAGCAGCCCGGGACTAAAGGGAGATACGCAGTATTTT.

The chain is built from TRBV5-1 and TRBJ1-1; possible D gene TRBD1, 5 bases. This CDR3 is built from 12 residues. The germline V and J ends were trimmed by 0 bases and 8 bases, with 8 bases remaining between them. Germline V lookup: CDR1 SGHRS, CDR2 YFSETQ. The CDR3 here is CASSLEGREAFF. CDR3 DNA: TGCGCCAGCAGCTTGGAGGGGCGAGAAGCTTTCTTT.

The V call is TRBV4-1, the J call TRBJ2-5, with unresolved D. CDR3 length equals 13 residues. CDR1 MGHRA and CDR2 YSYEKL come from the germline V gene. Between the trimmed V and J ends, which lost 1 base and 3 bases, there was a span of 6 bases. In DNA form, the CDR3 reads TGCGCCAGCAGCCAAGTAGTTGAAGAGACCCAGTACTTC. Amino acid sequence: CASSQVVEETQYF.

J is TRBJ2-3 and V is TRBV5-1; 7 bases are a match to TRBD1. Germline V gene data show CDR1 as SGHRS and CDR2 as YFSETQ. Germline trimming cut 3 bases from V and 4 bases from J; bases unmatched to any gene: 8. The CDR3 is 15 amino acids. CDR3 protein: CASSSTRGQSDTQYF. The CDR3 bases are TGCGCCAGCAGCTCCACGAGGGGGCAATCAGATACGCAGTATTTT.